One and the same sample provided the 17 T cell receptor beta chains below, sequenced in a study of identical twins. TCRdb recomputed calls from the 5' RACE reads with MiXCR, one row per CDR3 protein. The sample contains fewer than 550,000 distinct CDR3 sequences, 13% to 15% of which appear only once. Another study also made use of these data, one on yellow fever vaccine responses in identical twins.

The source material was CD4+ T cells sorted from blood. The source of these receptors is a woman under 30 in good health.

This clonotype was detected only a few times. J is TRBJ2-7 and V is TRBV10-3, with D perhaps matching TRBD1 or TRBD2 (6 bases each). The germline V and J ends were trimmed by 6 bases and 6 bases, with 12 bases remaining between them. Per the germline V gene, CDR1 is ENHRY and CDR2 is SYGVKD. This CDR3 has 12 amino acids. The CDR3 DNA reads as TGTGCCATCAGCGAGGGGGGCACCGAGCAGTACGTC. This translates into CAISEGGTEQYV.

The genes are TRBV11-2 and TRBJ2-1; D is perhaps TRBD1 or TRBD2 (5 bases each). V was trimmed by 5 bases and J by 11 bases, leaving 10 bases between them. The CDR3 has 11 residues. Per germline, CDR1 SGHAT and CDR2 FQNNGV. The CDR3 sequence is CASSNRGQQFF. CDR3 DNA: TGTGCCAGCAGCAACCGGGGCCAGCAGTTCTTC.

The CDR3 loop reads CSTYRAGTEAFF. CDR3 DNA: TGCAGTACCTACAGGGCGGGCACTGAAGCTTTCTTT. This chain joins TRBV20-1 and TRBJ1-1; a possible D gene is TRBD1 (6 bases). The CDR3 has 12 residues. CDR1 and CDR2 (germline): DFQATT, SNEGSKA (reference sequence). With 8 bases removed from V and 4 bases from J, the gap between germline ends came to 14 bases.

The V call is TRBV7-7, the J call TRBJ2-3; tentative D call: TRBD2 (6 bases). The CDR3 contains 15 residues. Germline assignment: CDR1 SSHAT and CDR2 FNYEAQ (reference sequence). Trimming took 5 bases from V and 0 from J, leaving 12 bases between them. The CDR3 DNA reads as TGTGCCAGCAGCCGAAACAGCGGGAGCACAGATACGCAGTATTTT. This sequence encodes CASSRNSGSTDTQYF.

The chain uses TRBV12-3 or TRBV12-4 and TRBJ2-7; D is perhaps TRBD1 or TRBD2 (5 bases each). This CDR3 spans 13 amino acids. V lost 4 bases and J lost 4, with 11 bases in between. CDR3 sequence: CASSSAGTYEQYF. The CDR3 region has the DNA TGTGCCAGCAGTTCGGCAGGGACGTACGAGCAGTACTTC.

The V and J genes are TRBV4-1 and TRBJ1-5; D is undetermined. Germline V gene lookup returns CDR1 MGHRA and CDR2 YSYEKL. Trimming removed 0 bases at V and 1 base at J, with 4 bases between. This CDR3 contains 14 residues. The DNA of the CDR3 is TGCGCCAGCAGCCAAGAACAGAGCAATCAGCCCCAGCATTTT. The encoded protein is CASSQEQSNQPQHF.

This rearrangement joins TRBV14 to TRBJ2-3, with D maybe TRBD2 (5 bases). The V end was cut by 1 base, the J end by 10 bases, with 9 bases between. The CDR3 consists of 12 residues. Germline V gives CDR1 SGHDN, CDR2 FVKESK. CDR3 DNA sequence: TGTGCCAGCAGCCAAGTCGGGATTCCGCAGTATTTT. The encoded protein is CASSQVGIPQYF. The variable domain in full, with the rest retrieved from reference TRBV14 and TRBJ2-3, is EAGVTQFPSHSVIEKGQTVTLRCDPISGHDNLYWYRRVMGKEIKFLLHFVKESKQDESGMPNNRFLAERTGGTYSTLKVQPAELEDSGVYFCASSQVGIPQYFGPGTRLTVL.

This clonotype occurred many times. The chain has TRBV7-6 and TRBJ2-3; maybe TRBD1 (7 bases). CDR1 is SGHVS, CDR2 FNYEAQ, per germline. The CDR3 spans 17 residues. Trimming removed 2 bases at V and 6 bases at J, with 21 bases between. In DNA, the CDR3 is TGTGCCAGCAGCTTACCCACAGGGACAGCAGGGGGGGATACGCAGTATTTT. It translates to CASSLPTGTAGGDTQYF.

V gene TRBV10-3 combines with J gene TRBJ1-1, with 9 bases that match TRBD1. Per germline, CDR1 ENHRY and CDR2 SYGVKD. V dropped 4 bases and J dropped 4; count of bases not matched to a gene: 7. This CDR3 comprises 15 residues. Written as DNA, the CDR3 is TGTGCCATCAGTGCAACAGGGGGCGGGAGCACTGAAGCTTTCTTT. Translating gives CAISATGGGSTEAFF.

V and J are TRBV10-1 and TRBJ2-1; 9 nucleotides agree with TRBD2. J lost 5 bases, V lost 7 bases, and 3 bases had no gene match. The germline CDR1 and CDR2 sequences are WNHNN and SYGVQD (reference sequence). The CDR3 covers 13 residues. CDR3 protein: CASNIAGDNEQFF. The CDR3 coding sequence is TGCGCCAGCAATATAGCGGGGGACAATGAGCAGTTCTTC.

This chain connects TRBV4-1 to TRBJ2-1; 8 bases match TRBD2. The germline V gene encodes CDR1 MGHRA and CDR2 YSYEKL. V trimming: 1 base; J trimming: 4 bases; junction bases outside the gene matches: 3. This CDR3 spans 15 amino acids. CDR3 residues: CASSQVAGIYNEQFF. CDR3 nucleotides: TGCGCCAGCAGCCAAGTAGCGGGAATATACAATGAGCAGTTCTTC.

This clonotype was counted only a few times. V and J are TRBV12-3 or TRBV12-4 and TRBJ1-2; 9 nucleotides match TRBD1. The CDR3 runs 14 residues. Trimming took 6 bases from V and 4 from J; bases not matched to a gene: 6. CDR3 sequence reads: CASRRQGVGYGYTF. The CDR3 nucleotides read TGTGCCAGCAGGCGACAGGGGGTCGGCTATGGCTACACCTTC.

This chain links TRBV24-1 with TRBJ1-2; D remains ambiguous. V was shortened by 6 bases and J by 4 bases, with 8 bases between the two germline ends. The CDR3 totals 12 residues. The germline CDR1 and CDR2 sequences are KGHDR and SFDVKD. The CDR3 loop is CATSRNGYGYTF. For the CDR3, the DNA is TGTGCCACCAGTAGGAACGGCTATGGCTACACCTTC.

This clonotype has just a few counts. The chain uses TRBV5-6 and TRBJ2-1; a possible D gene is TRBD1 (7 bases). Per germline, CDR1 SGHDT and CDR2 YYEEEE. The CDR3 runs 16 residues. V was shortened by 3 bases and J by 6 bases, with 19 bases between the two germline ends. The CDR3 sequence: CASSSSRDSFSNEQFF. The CDR3 DNA is TGTGCCAGCAGCTCATCGCGGGACAGTTTTAGCAATGAGCAGTTCTTC.

This clonotype was seen a few times. The chain links TRBV2 to TRBJ2-5; 7 bases agree with TRBD1. CDR3 length equals 14 residues. Germline CDR1 SNHLY, CDR2 FYNNEI. V trimming: 6 bases; J trimming: 3 bases; junction bases outside the gene matches: 7. The CDR3 sequence is CASRRTGVEETQYF. The CDR3 DNA sequence: TGTGCCAGCAGGCGAACAGGGGTAGAAGAGACCCAGTACTTC.

This clonotype showed up just a few times. The chain carries TRBV20-1 and TRBJ2-7; D is possibly TRBD2 (6 bases). Trimming cost V 3 bases and J 2 bases, with 14 bases left between them. Germline values: CDR1 DFQATT, CDR2 SNEGSKA (reference sequence). The CDR3 extends over 14 amino acids. As DNA, the CDR3 is TGCAGTGCTAGGTACGCGGGAACAGCCTACGAGCAGTACTTC. Residues: CSARYAGTAYEQYF.

The V gene is TRBV7-9, the J gene TRBJ2-1, with no clear D. The V gene's germline CDR1 is SEHNR and CDR2 FQNEAQ (reference sequence). This CDR3 region has 14 residues. V lost 6 bases and J 5 bases, leaving 14 bases between the germline ends. The CDR3 is CASSSSDHHNEQFF. CDR3 DNA sequence: TGTGCCAGCAGTTCCTCCGATCATCACAATGAGCAGTTCTTC.